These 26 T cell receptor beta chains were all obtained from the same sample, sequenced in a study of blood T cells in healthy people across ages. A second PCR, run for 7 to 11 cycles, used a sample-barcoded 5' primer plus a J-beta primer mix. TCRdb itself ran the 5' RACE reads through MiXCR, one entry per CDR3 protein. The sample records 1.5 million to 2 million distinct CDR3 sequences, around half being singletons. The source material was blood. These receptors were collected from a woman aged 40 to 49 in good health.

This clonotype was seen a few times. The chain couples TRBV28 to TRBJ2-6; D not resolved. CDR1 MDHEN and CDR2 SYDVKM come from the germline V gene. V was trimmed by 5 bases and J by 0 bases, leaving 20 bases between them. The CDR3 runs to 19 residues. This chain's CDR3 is CASSPPAVGISSGANVLTF. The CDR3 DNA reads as TGTGCCAGCAGTCCGCCCGCGGTGGGGATAAGCTCTGGGGCCAACGTCCTGACTTTC.

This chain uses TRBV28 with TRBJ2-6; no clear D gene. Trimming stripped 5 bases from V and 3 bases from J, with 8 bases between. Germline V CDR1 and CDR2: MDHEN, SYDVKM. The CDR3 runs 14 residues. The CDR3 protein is CASSRRRGANVLTF. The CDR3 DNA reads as TGTGCCAGCAGTAGACGGCGTGGGGCCAACGTCCTGACTTTC.

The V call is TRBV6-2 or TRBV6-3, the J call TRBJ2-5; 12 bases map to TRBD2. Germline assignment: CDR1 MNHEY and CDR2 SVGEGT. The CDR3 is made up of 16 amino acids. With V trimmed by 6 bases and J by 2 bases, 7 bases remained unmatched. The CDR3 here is CASSPLTSGGQETQYF. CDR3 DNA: TGTGCCAGCAGCCCTCTGACTAGCGGGGGACAAGAGACCCAGTACTTC.

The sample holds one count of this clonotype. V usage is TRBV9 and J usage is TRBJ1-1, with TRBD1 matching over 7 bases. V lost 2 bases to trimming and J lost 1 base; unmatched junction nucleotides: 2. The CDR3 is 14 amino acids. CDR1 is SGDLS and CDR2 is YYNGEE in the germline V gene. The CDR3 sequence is CASSVTGSNTEAFF. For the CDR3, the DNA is TGTGCCAGCAGCGTGACAGGGTCGAACACTGAAGCTTTCTTT.

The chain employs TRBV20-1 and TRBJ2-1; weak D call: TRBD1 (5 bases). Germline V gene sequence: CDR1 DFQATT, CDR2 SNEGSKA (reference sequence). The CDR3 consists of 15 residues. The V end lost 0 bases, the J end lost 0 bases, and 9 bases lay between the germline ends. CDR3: CSARDGASSYNEQFF. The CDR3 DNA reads TGCAGTGCTAGAGATGGGGCTAGCTCCTACAATGAGCAGTTCTTC.

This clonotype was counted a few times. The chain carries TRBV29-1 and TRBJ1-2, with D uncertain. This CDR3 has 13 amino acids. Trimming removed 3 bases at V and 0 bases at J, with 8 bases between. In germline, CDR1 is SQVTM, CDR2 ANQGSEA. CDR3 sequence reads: CSVEDLANYGYTF. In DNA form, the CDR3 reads TGCAGCGTTGAGGACCTAGCTAACTATGGCTACACCTTC.

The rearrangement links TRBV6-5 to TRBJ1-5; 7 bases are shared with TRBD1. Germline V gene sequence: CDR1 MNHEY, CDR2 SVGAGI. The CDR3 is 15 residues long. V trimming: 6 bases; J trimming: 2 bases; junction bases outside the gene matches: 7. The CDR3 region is CASRIRQGGNQPQHF. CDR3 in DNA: TGTGCCAGCAGAATTAGACAGGGTGGCAATCAGCCCCAGCATTTT.

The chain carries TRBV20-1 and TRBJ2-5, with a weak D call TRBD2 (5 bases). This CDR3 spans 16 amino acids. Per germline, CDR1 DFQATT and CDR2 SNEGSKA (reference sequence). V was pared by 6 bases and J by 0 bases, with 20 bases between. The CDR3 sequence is CSANVIERGYQETQYF. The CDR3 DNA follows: TGCAGTGCCAACGTTATAGAGCGAGGGTACCAAGAGACCCAGTACTTC.

The CDR3 DNA is TGTGCCAGCAGCTTGGTGGCAGGGAGGTTGAGGAATGAGCAGTACTTC. Translation: CASSLVAGRLRNEQYF. V gene TRBV7-9 combines with J gene TRBJ2-7; TRBD2 is a possible D gene (6 bases). Trimming stripped 3 bases from V and 7 bases from J, with 22 bases between. This CDR3 is 16 amino acids long. Germline V gives CDR1 SEHNR, CDR2 FQNEAQ (reference sequence).

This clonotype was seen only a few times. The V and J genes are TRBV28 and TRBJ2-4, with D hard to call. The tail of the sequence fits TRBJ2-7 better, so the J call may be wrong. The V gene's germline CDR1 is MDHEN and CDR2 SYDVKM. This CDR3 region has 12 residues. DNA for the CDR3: TGTGCCAGCAGTTTAGATGACATCGAGCAGTACTTC. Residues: CASSLDDIEQYF.

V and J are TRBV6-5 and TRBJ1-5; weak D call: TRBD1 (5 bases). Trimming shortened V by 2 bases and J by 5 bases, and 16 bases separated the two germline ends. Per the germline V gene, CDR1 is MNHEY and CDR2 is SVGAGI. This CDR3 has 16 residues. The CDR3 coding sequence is TGTGCCAGCAGTTACACCTCCGGGACTGCACATCAGCCCCAGCATTTT. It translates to CASSYTSGTAHQPQHF.

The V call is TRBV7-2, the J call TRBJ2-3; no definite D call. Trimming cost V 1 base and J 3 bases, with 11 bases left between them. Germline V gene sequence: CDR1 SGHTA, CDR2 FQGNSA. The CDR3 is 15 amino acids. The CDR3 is CASSLVRVKTDTQYF. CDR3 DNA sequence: TGTGCCAGCAGCTTAGTAAGGGTAAAGACAGATACGCAGTATTTT.

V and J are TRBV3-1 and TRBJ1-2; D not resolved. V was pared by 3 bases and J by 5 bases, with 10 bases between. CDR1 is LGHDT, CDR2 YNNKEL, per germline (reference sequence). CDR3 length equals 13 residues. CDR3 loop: CASSHEGRYGYTF. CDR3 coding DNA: TGTGCCAGCAGCCACGAAGGACGGTATGGCTACACCTTC.

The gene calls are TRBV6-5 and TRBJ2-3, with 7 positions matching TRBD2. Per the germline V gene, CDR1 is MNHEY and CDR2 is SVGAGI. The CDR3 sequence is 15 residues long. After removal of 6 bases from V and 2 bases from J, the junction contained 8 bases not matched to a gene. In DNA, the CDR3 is TGTGCCAGCAGCGAAGGGCTAGCGGTCACAGATACGCAGTATTTT. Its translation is CASSEGLAVTDTQYF.

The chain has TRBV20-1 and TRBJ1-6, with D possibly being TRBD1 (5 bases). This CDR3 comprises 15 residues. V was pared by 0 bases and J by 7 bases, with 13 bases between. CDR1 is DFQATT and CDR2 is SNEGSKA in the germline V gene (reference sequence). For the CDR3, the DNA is TGCAGTGCTAGAGATCCGGCAGGGCCCAATTCACCCCTCCACTTT. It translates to CSARDPAGPNSPLHF.

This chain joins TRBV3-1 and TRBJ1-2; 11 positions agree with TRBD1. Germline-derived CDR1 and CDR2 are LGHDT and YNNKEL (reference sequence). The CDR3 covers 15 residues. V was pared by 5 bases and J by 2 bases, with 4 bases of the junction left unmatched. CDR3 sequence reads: CASSYGTGGNYGYTF. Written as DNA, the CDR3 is TGTGCCAGCAGCTATGGGACAGGGGGGAACTATGGCTACACCTTC. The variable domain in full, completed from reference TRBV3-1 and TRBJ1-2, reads DTAVSQTPKYLVTQMGNDKSIKCEQNLGHDTMYWYKQDSKKFLKIMFSYNNKELIINETVPNRFSPKSPDKAHLNLHINSLELGDSAVYFCASSYGTGGNYGYTFGSGTRLTVV.

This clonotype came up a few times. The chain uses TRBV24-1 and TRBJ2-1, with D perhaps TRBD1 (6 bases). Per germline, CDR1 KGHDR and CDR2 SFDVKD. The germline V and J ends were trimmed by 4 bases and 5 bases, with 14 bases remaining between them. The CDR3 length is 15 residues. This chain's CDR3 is CATSDSPGDHNEQFF. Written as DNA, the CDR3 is TGTGCCACCAGTGACTCCCCAGGGGACCACAATGAGCAGTTCTTC.

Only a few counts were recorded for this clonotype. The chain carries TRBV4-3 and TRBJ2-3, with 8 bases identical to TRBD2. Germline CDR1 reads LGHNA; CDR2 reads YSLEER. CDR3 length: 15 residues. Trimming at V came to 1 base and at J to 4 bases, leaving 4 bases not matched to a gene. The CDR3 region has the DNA TGCGCCAGCAGCCAAGGGGTCGGGGGGGCAGATACGCAGTATTTT. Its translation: CASSQGVGGADTQYF.

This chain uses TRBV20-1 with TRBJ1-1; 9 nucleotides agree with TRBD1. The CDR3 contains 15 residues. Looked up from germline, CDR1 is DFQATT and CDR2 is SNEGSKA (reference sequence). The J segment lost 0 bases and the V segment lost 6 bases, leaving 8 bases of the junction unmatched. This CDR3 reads CSAHKTGGVNTEAFF. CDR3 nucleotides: TGCAGTGCGCATAAAACAGGGGGCGTGAACACTGAAGCTTTCTTT.

CDR3 nucleotide sequence: TGTGCCAGCTCACCTCGGACACAGGGGCTCACCTACAATGAGCAGTTCTTC. Protein sequence: CASSPRTQGLTYNEQFF. This chain links TRBV18 with TRBJ2-1, with 7 positions matching TRBD1. The CDR3 runs to 17 residues. V lost 3 bases and J lost 2; bases outside the gene matches: 10. Germline V CDR1 and CDR2: KGHSH, LQKENI.

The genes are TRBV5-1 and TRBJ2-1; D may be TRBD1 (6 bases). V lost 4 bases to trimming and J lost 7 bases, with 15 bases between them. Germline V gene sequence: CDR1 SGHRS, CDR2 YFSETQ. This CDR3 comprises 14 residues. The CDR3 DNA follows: TGCGCCAGCAGCCTTACAGGGACCCCGAATGAGCAGTTCTTC. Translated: CASSLTGTPNEQFF.

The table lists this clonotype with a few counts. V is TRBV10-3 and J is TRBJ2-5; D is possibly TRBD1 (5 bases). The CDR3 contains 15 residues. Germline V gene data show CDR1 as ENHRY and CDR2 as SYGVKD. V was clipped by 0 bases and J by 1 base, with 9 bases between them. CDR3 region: CAISESLGVQETQYF. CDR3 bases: TGTGCCATCAGTGAGTCGCTAGGGGTCCAAGAGACCCAGTACTTC.

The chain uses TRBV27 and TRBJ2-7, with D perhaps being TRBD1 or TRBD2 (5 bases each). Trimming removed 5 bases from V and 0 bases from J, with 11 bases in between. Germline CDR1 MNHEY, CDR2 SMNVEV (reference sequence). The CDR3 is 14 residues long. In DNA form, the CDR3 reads TGTGCCAGCAGTACCGGGACCTACTCCTACGAGCAGTACTTC. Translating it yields CASSTGTYSYEQYF.

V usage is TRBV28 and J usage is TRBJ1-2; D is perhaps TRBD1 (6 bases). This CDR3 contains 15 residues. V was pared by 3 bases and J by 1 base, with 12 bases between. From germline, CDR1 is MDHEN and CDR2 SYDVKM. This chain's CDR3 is CASSLTGGINYGYTF. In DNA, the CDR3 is TGTGCCAGCAGTTTGACAGGTGGCATTAACTATGGCTACACCTTC.

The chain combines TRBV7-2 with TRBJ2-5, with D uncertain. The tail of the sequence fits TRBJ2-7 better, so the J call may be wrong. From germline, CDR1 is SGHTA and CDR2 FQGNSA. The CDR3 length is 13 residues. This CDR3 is CASSVRRLDEQYF. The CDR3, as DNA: TGTGCCAGCAGCGTACGTCGTTTAGACGAGCAGTACTTC.

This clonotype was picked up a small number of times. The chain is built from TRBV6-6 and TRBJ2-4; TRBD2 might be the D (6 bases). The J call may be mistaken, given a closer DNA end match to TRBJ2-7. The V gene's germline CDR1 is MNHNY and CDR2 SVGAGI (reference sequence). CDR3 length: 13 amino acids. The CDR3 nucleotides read TGTGCCAGCAGTTGGGGGGATTCCTACGAGCAGTACTTC. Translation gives CASSWGDSYEQYF.